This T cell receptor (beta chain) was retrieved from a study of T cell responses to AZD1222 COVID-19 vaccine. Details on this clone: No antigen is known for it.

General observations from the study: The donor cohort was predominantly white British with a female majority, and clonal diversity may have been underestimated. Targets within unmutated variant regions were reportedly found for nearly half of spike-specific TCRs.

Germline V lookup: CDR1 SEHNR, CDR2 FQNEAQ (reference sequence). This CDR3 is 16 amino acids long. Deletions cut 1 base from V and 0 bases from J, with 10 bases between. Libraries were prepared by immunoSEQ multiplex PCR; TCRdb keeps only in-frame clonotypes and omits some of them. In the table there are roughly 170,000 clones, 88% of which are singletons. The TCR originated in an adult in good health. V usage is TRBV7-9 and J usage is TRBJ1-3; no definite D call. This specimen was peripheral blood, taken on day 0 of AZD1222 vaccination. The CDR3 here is CASSLDLSNSGNTIYF. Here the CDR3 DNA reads TGTGCCAGCAGCTTAGACCTGTCAAACTCTGGAAACACCATATATTTT.